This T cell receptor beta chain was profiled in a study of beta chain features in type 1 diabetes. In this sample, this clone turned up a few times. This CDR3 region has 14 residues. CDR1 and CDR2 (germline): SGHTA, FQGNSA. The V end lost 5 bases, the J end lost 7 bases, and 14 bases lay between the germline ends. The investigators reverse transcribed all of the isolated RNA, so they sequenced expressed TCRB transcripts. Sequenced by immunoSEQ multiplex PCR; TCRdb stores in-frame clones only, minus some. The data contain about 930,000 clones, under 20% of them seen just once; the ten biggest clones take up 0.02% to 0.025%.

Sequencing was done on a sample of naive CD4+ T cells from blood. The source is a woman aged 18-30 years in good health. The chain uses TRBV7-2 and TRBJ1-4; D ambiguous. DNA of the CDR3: TGTGCCAGCAGCCCCTCGAGGGCGGGTGAAAAACTGTTTTTT. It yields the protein CASSPSRAGEKLFF.